The 22 T cell receptor beta chains reported below all come from one sample, sequenced in a study of T cell changes during pregnancy in multiple sclerosis. Method: immunoSEQ multiplex PCR; TCRdb's copy keeps in-frame clones and lacks some. The table records 15,000 or so clones, roughly 85% of them present only once. The specimen comprised CD8+ T cells from peripheral blood mononuclear cells, sampled in the first trimester of pregnancy. The receptor set was obtained from a female donor with multiple sclerosis, enrolled in a pregnancy study.

The CDR3 DNA reads TGCGCCAGCAGTTCTAGCGGGACAACAGATACGCAGTATTTT. It is translated as CASSSSGTTDTQYF. The chain links TRBV5-1 to TRBJ2-3; 9 bases match TRBD2. This CDR3 region has 14 residues. The V and J ends lost 5 bases and 3 bases, in that order; junction bases with no gene match: 4. Germline lookup yields CDR1 SGHRS and CDR2 YFSETQ.

The chain couples TRBV7-9 to TRBJ1-2, with 7 bases that match TRBD1. The junction had 13 bases not matched to a gene; V was cut back by 4 bases and J by 8 bases. The CDR3 contains 15 residues. Germline loops: CDR1 SEHNR, CDR2 FQNEAQ (reference sequence). The DNA for the CDR3 is TGTGCCAGCAGCTCGGGTGAGGACAGGAGGGTCGGCTACACCTTC. Protein: CASSSGEDRRVGYTF.

This chain joins TRBV28 and TRBJ2-7; 7 positions match TRBD1. Germline loops: CDR1 MDHEN, CDR2 SYDVKM. V shed 6 bases, J shed 3 bases, and the junction held 8 bases outside the gene matches. The CDR3 has 14 amino acids. CDR3 nucleotides: TGTGCCAGCAGCCCCGGGACAGAAATCTACGAGCAGTACTTC. It encodes CASSPGTEIYEQYF.

The chain carries TRBV28 and TRBJ1-5; 9 bases map to TRBD1. Germline CDR1 and CDR2: MDHEN and SYDVKM. Trimming cost V 3 bases and J 0 bases; bases outside gene matches: 6. The CDR3 is made up of 17 amino acids. CDR3 DNA: TGTGCCAGCAGTTTTATTGGGACAGGGCTTAGCAATCAGCCCCAGCATTTT. It is translated as CASSFIGTGLSNQPQHF.

The gene calls are TRBV6-5 and TRBJ2-2; tentative D call: TRBD1 (7 bases). This CDR3 is 14 amino acids long. The V gene lost 6 bases and the J gene lost 4 bases, with 12 bases spanning the gap. The germline V gene encodes CDR1 MNHEY and CDR2 SVGAGI. DNA for the CDR3: TGTGCCAGCAGCTCCCAGGGGGGCACCGGGGAGCTGTTTTTT. Translation: CASSSQGGTGELFF.

The chain uses TRBV29-1 and TRBJ2-5; D is ambiguous. CDR1 SQVTM and CDR2 ANQGSEA come from the germline V gene. V was clipped by 2 bases and J by 5 bases, with 3 bases between them. The length of the CDR3 is 10 residues. CDR3 sequence: CSVELETQYF. Written as DNA, the CDR3 is TGCAGCGTTGAACTTGAGACCCAGTACTTC.

This rearrangement joins TRBV13 to TRBJ1-2; TRBD1 agrees at 7 bases. This CDR3 comprises 13 residues. The germline gives CDR1 PRHDT, CDR2 FYEKMQ (reference sequence). With 1 base clipped from V and 5 bases from J, the junction kept 1 base outside the gene matches. The CDR3 bases are TGTGCCAGCAGCTTAGCACAGGGGTATGGCTACACCTTC. Protein product: CASSLAQGYGYTF.

Only a few counts were recorded for this clone. This rearrangement joins TRBV9 to TRBJ2-7; 9 nucleotides agree with TRBD2. Germline V gene sequence: CDR1 SGDLS, CDR2 YYNGEE. CDR3 length equals 17 residues. Trimming cost V 3 bases and J 4 bases; bases outside gene matches: 14. The CDR3 region has the DNA TGTGCCAGCAGCGGTAACGTGAACTCTAGCGGGGATTACGAGCAGTACTTC. Protein: CASSGNVNSSGDYEQYF.

The chain uses TRBV7-7 and TRBJ2-1; 13 bases map to TRBD2. CDR1 and CDR2 (germline): SSHAT, FNYEAQ (reference sequence). V was pared by 5 bases and J by 9 bases, with 1 base of the junction left unmatched. The CDR3 has 13 residues. DNA of the CDR3: TGTGCCAGCAGCCGGACTAGCGGGAGTGAGCAGTTCTTC. This translates into CASSRTSGSEQFF.

The chain couples TRBV9 to TRBJ1-1; D gene uncertain. The CDR3 extends over 13 amino acids. V shed 3 bases and J shed 1 base, with 7 bases lying between them. In germline, CDR1 is SGDLS, CDR2 YYNGEE. CDR3 sequence (DNA): TGTGCCAGCAGCGGCGGAGAGAACACTGAAGCTTTCTTT. Protein: CASSGGENTEAFF.

V is TRBV9 and J is TRBJ1-4; D possibly corresponds to TRBD1 (6 bases). Trimming pared 4 bases from V and 4 bases from J, leaving 14 bases between. This CDR3 is 15 amino acids long. The germline CDR1 and CDR2 sequences are SGDLS and YYNGEE. The CDR3 DNA follows: TGTGCCAGCAGCTATCAGGGGACCCTTAATGAAAAACTGTTTTTT. Translated: CASSYQGTLNEKLFF.

V is TRBV30 and J is TRBJ2-1; D possibly corresponds to TRBD2 (5 bases). The germline V and J ends were trimmed by 0 bases and 6 bases, with 18 bases remaining between them. In germline, CDR1 is GTSNPN, CDR2 SVGIG (reference sequence). The CDR3 consists of 16 residues. CDR3 sequence: CAWSVGPGGSLNEQFF. Here the CDR3 DNA reads TGTGCCTGGAGTGTAGGACCTGGTGGGAGCCTCAATGAGCAGTTCTTC.

The chain is built from TRBV7-3 and TRBJ1-1; the D is unclear. CDR1 and CDR2 (germline): SGHTA, FQGTGA. V lost 4 bases to trimming and J lost 1 base, with 7 bases between them. This CDR3 region has 13 residues. The CDR3 region is CASSSGGNTEAFF. The DNA for the CDR3 is TGTGCCAGCAGCTCTGGAGGGAACACTGAAGCTTTCTTT.

This sequence joins TRBV9 and TRBJ1-1, with D possibly being TRBD1 (5 bases). Trimming pared 4 bases from V and 3 bases from J, leaving 13 bases between. The CDR3 has 14 amino acids. The germline gives CDR1 SGDLS, CDR2 YYNGEE. CDR3 nucleotides: TGTGCCAGCAGCCCCAGGGCGCGAGACACTGAAGCTTTCTTT. Protein: CASSPRARDTEAFF.

This chain joins TRBV15 and TRBJ1-1; TRBD1 matches at 7 bases. CDR1 is LNHNV and CDR2 is YYDKDF in the germline V gene (reference sequence). The CDR3 runs 14 residues. V lost 5 bases and J lost 2; bases outside the gene matches: 5. The CDR3: CATSHRGKNTEAFF. CDR3 in DNA: TGTGCCACCAGCCACAGGGGAAAAAACACTGAAGCTTTCTTT.

CDR3 in DNA: TGTGCCAGCAGCGTGGGCAGGGGGACCCAGTACTTC. Its translation: CASSVGRGTQYF. This chain links TRBV9 with TRBJ2-5; perhaps TRBD1 as D (6 bases). From germline, CDR1 is SGDLS and CDR2 YYNGEE. Trimming took 2 bases from V and 7 from J, leaving 9 bases between them. This CDR3 comprises 12 residues.

The chain joins TRBV18 to TRBJ2-7; D possibly corresponds to TRBD1 (6 bases). CDR3 length: 19 amino acids. CDR1 KGHSH and CDR2 LQKENI come from the germline V gene. The V end was cut by 0 bases, the J end by 0 bases, with 21 bases between. The CDR3 reads CASSPPVSPGAESSYEQYF. The CDR3 nucleotides read TGTGCCAGCTCACCACCCGTGAGCCCAGGGGCGGAATCCTCCTACGAGCAGTACTTC. Full variable domain (rest looked up from reference TRBV18 and TRBJ2-7): NAGVMQNPRHLVRRRGQEARLRCSPMKGHSHVYWYRQLPEEGLKFMVYLQKENIIDESGMPKERFSAEFPKEGPSILRIQQVVRGDSAAYFCASSPPVSPGAESSYEQYFGPGTRLTVT.

This clone was observed a single time. This chain connects TRBV6-5 to TRBJ2-7; D not certain. Deletions cut 0 bases from V and 6 bases from J, with 9 bases between. The CDR3 covers 13 residues. Germline loops: CDR1 MNHEY, CDR2 SVGAGI. CDR3 amino acids: CASSYSASSEQYF. In nucleotides, the CDR3 is TGTGCCAGCAGTTACTCGGCTAGTAGCGAGCAGTACTTC.

The V and J genes are TRBV29-1 and TRBJ2-1; D is perhaps TRBD2 (6 bases). CDR3 length: 13 amino acids. V lost 4 bases and J 5 bases, leaving 12 bases between the germline ends. In germline, CDR1 is SQVTM, CDR2 ANQGSEA. The CDR3 region has the DNA TGCAGCGTTGGGTTAGCGGCAAACAATGAGCAGTTCTTC. Protein product: CSVGLAANNEQFF.

The chain uses TRBV10-3 and TRBJ2-1; 12 nucleotides align to TRBD1. V shed 7 bases and J 7 bases; nucleotides not matched to a gene: 5. CDR3 length: 14 residues. The germline CDR1 and CDR2 sequences are ENHRY and SYGVKD. The CDR3 reads CAITGQGAANEQFF. The CDR3 coding sequence is TGTGCCATCACGGGACAGGGGGCTGCAAATGAGCAGTTCTTC.

The V and J genes are TRBV9 and TRBJ2-1; D possibly corresponds to TRBD1 (5 bases). CDR1 and CDR2 (germline): SGDLS, YYNGEE. Trimming shortened V by 0 bases and J by 6 bases, and 10 bases separated the two germline ends. This CDR3 is 14 amino acids long. CDR3 protein: CASSVGDSFNEQFF. CDR3 bases: TGTGCCAGCAGCGTAGGAGACAGTTTCAATGAGCAGTTCTTC.

The gene calls are TRBV9 and TRBJ2-3, with TRBD2 matching over 7 bases. Per germline, CDR1 SGDLS and CDR2 YYNGEE. V shed 0 bases, J shed 2 bases, and the junction held 6 bases outside the gene matches. The CDR3 runs 16 residues. DNA of the CDR3: TGTGCCAGCAGCGTAGAAACGGGAGGAATCACAGATACGCAGTATTTT. This codes for CASSVETGGITDTQYF.